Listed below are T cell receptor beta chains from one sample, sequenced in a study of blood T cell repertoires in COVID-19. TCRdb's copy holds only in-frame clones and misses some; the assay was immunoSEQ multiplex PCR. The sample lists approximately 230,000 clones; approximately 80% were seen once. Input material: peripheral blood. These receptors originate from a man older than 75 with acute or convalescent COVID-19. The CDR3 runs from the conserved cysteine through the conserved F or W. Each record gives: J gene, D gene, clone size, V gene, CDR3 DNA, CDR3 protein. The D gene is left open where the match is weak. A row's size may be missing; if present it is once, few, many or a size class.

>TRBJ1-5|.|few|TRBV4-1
TGCGCCAGCAGCCAAGAGGGCAGGGGTCAGGGGCTGTATCAGCCCCAGCATTTT
CASSQEGRGQGLYQPQHF
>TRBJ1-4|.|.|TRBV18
TGTGCCAGCTCACCTCCAGGACACCTTGCAACTAATGAAAAACTGTTTTTT
CASSPPGHLATNEKLFF
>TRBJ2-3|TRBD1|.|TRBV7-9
TGTGCCAGCAGCGCCGAGGGGGACAGGGGGCGCGGCACAGATACGCAGTATTTT
CASSAEGDRGRGTDTQYF
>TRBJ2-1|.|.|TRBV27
TGTGCCAGCAGTTTGGAGCAGGGTATTGAGGATGAGCAGTTCTTC
CASSLEQGIEDEQFF
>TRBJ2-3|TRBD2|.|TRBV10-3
TGTGCCATCAGTGACTGGCTAGCGGGTCTTCACACAGATACGCAGTATTTT
CAISDWLAGLHTDTQYF
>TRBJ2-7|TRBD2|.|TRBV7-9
TGTGCCAGCAGCATCAGCGGGGGGCCCTACGAGCAGTACTTC
CASSISGGPYEQYF
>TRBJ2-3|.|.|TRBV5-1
TGCGCCAGCAGCTTGGAGGCAGGGAGGACAGATACGCAGTATTTT
CASSLEAGRTDTQYF
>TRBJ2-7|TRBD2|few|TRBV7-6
TGTGCCAGCAGCCCCGGGGGGGACACACGCTACGAGCAGTACTTC
CASSPGGDTRYEQYF
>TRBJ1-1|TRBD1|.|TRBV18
TGTGCCAGCTCACCACGGTTTGGGACAGGGAACACTGAAGCTTTCTTT
CASSPRFGTGNTEAFF
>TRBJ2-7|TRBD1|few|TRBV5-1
TGCGCCAGCAGCTGGGGACAGGGGAGCTCCTACGAGCAGTACTTC
CASSWGQGSSYEQYF
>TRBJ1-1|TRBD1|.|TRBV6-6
TGTGCCAGCAGTTTTGCGACAGGGGGCGCAGAAGCTTTCTTT
CASSFATGGAEAFF
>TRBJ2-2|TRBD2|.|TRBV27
TGTGCCAGCATTCGGACGGGGGGGGACACCGGGGAGCTGTTTTTT
CASIRTGGDTGELFF
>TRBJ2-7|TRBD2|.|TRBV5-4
TGTGCCAGCAGCTTGAAAGCTAGCGGGACCTACGAGCAGTACTTC
CASSLKASGTYEQYF
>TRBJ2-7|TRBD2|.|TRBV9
TGTGCCAGCAGCGTAGGAGCGGGAGGACAGGAGCAGTACTTC
CASSVGAGGQEQYF
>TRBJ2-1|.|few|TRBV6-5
TGTGCCAGCAGTTACGGGCGGGGCTCCTACAATGAGCAGTTCTTC
CASSYGRGSYNEQFF
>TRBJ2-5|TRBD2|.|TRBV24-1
TGTGCCACTAGCGGGAGGGGAGAGACCCAGTACTTC
CATSGRGETQYF
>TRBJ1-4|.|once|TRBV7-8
TGTGCCACCAAGCCCAGCGTAAATGAAAAACTGTTTTTT
CATKPSVNEKLFF
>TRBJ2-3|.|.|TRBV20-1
TGCAGTGGGTCCCACGGGGATACGCAGTATTTT
CSGSHGDTQYF
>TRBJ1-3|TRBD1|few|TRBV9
TGTGCCAGCAGCGTAGCAGGGGGTCTCTCTGGAAACACCATATATTTT
CASSVAGGLSGNTIYF
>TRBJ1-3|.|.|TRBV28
TGTGCCAGCAGTTCTACCTCCGGGACACACTCTGGAAACACCATATATTTT
CASSSTSGTHSGNTIYF
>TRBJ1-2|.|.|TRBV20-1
TGCAGTGCTAAAACAGAACCTGGCTACACCTTC
CSAKTEPGYTF
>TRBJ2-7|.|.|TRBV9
TGTGCCAGCAGCCCAGGCGGGGCAGGGGGCTACGAGCAGTACTTC
CASSPGGAGGYEQYF
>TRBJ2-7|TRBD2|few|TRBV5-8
TGTGCCAGCAGGTTCCCGGGGGGGCGCAGGTACGAGCAGTACTTC
CASRFPGGRRYEQYF
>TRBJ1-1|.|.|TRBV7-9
TGTGCCAGCAGCTTAAAAGACAGTGAAGCTTTCTTT
CASSLKDSEAFF
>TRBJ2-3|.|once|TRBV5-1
TGCGCCAGCATCCGTAAGCAGTATTTT
CASIRKQYF
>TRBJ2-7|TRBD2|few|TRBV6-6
TGTGCCAGCAGTCCCAAGGGGAGTAGCGGGAGTTTCCACGAGCAGTACTTC
CASSPKGSSGSFHEQYF
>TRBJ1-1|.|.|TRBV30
TGTGCCTGGAACCCCTTCCGAGGGAACACTGAAGCTTTCTTT
CAWNPFRGNTEAFF
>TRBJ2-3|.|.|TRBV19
TGTGCCAGTAGTATAGTGGGGGCAGGCGGTACGCAGTATTTT
CASSIVGAGGTQYF
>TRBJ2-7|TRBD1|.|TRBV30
TGTGCCTGGATAGGGGGGACAGGGGTTCCGCGAGAGCAGTACTTC
CAWIGGTGVPREQYF
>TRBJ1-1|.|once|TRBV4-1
TGCGCCAGCAGCCAAGATCGAGGCACTTATAACACTGAAGCTTTCTTT
CASSQDRGTYNTEAFF
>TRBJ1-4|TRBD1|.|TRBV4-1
TGCGCCAGCAGCCAAGGAGGACAGGGTTCGGAAAAACTGTTTTTT
CASSQGGQGSEKLFF
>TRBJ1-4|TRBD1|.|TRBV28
TGTGCCAGCAGTTTTCCGGGACAGGGTACAACTAATGAAAAACTGTTTTTT
CASSFPGQGTTNEKLFF